The source of this T cell receptor beta chain is a study of shared clonotypes between healthy human individuals. Study context: Aged between 18 and 49, the donors were a couple of women and three men. General study results and limits: Clonotypes shared by all four sorted-subset donors had higher generation probabilities than non-shared clonotypes.

The table came from immunoSEQ multiplex PCR; TCRdb's copy has only in-frame clones and leaves some out. The sample includes about 2.3 million clones, 85% to 95% of them seen just once. Germline CDR1 SGHNT, CDR2 YYREEE (reference sequence). This CDR3 region has 13 residues. The V gene end was trimmed by 4 bases and the J gene end by 6 bases; junction bases not matched to a gene: 5. Healthy and HIV-negative, the adult donors had no recent acute infections or vaccinations. Points on this clone: As yet, its antigen is unknown.

V and J are TRBV5-4 and TRBJ2-7; 9 bases are a match to TRBD2. This sequence originates from a man in his late teens or twenties in good health. Some clones in this sample may be carry-over from other donors' samples. The sequenced sample was naive CD4+ T cells from PBMCs. The subset is: CD45RA+ positively selected. The CDR3 here is CASSQVGLAEQYF. The DNA for the CDR3 is TGTGCCAGCAGCCAAGTGGGACTAGCCGAGCAGTACTTC.